A selection of T cell receptor beta chains follows, all from one sample in a study of blood T cells in healthy people across ages. MiXCR was run by TCRdb on the 5' RACE reads, yielding one entry per CDR3 protein. Of 700,000 to 900,000 distinct CDR3 sequences in the sample, about 55% were seen once. Sequenced input: blood. The receptors stem from a man older than 75 in good health. CDR3s include the opening cysteine and the closing phenylalanine or tryptophan. The order of the fields is J gene, V gene, D gene, clone size, CDR3 DNA, CDR3 protein. A D gene is named only where the DNA matches it firmly. Size is stated for part of the rows, as once, few or many counts, or as a class when the clone is expanded.

j_gene: TRBJ2-1; v_gene: TRBV20-1; d_gene: TRBD2; abundance: .; CDR3nt: TGCAGTGCTAGAGATCCTCGGGAGGGCCTTCGGGATGAGCAGTTCTTC; CDR3aa: CSARDPREGLRDEQFF
j_gene: TRBJ1-5; v_gene: TRBV5-6; d_gene: .; abundance: .; CDR3nt: TGTGCCAGCAGCTCCACCAAAACGGAACGGGGCCAGCCCCAGCATTTT; CDR3aa: CASSSTKTERGQPQHF
j_gene: TRBJ2-1; v_gene: TRBV24-1; d_gene: TRBD2; abundance: .; CDR3nt: TGTGCCACCAGTGATGTCCCCCAGCGGACTAGCGGGAGATCGGATGAGCAGTTCTTC; CDR3aa: CATSDVPQRTSGRSDEQFF
j_gene: TRBJ2-1; v_gene: TRBV20-1; d_gene: TRBD2; abundance: .; CDR3nt: TGCAGTGCTAGAGATCCGGGAGGGCCGTTAACCCCGTTCTTC; CDR3aa: CSARDPGGPLTPFF
j_gene: TRBJ1-2; v_gene: TRBV3-1; d_gene: .; abundance: .; CDR3nt: TGTGCCAGCAGCCAAGTGGGGGCGGCCGCGGGCTACACCTTC; CDR3aa: CASSQVGAAAGYTF
j_gene: TRBJ2-3; v_gene: TRBV6-6; d_gene: TRBD2; abundance: few; CDR3nt: TGTGCCACCCTAGGGACTAGTATTGAAGATACGCAGTATTTT; CDR3aa: CATLGTSIEDTQYF
j_gene: TRBJ2-7; v_gene: TRBV5-1; d_gene: .; abundance: many; CDR3nt: TGCGCCAGCGCCGGGCGGCCGCTGGGCTCCTACGAGCAGTACTTC; CDR3aa: CASAGRPLGSYEQYF
j_gene: TRBJ2-1; v_gene: TRBV20-1; d_gene: .; abundance: .; CDR3nt: TGCAGTGCAATACCACTGGGAGTCTCCTACAATGAGCAGTTCTTC; CDR3aa: CSAIPLGVSYNEQFF
j_gene: TRBJ1-6; v_gene: TRBV6-5; d_gene: .; abundance: few; CDR3nt: TGTGCCAGCAGTTACCTGAGCTCCTATAATTCACCCCTCCACTTT; CDR3aa: CASSYLSSYNSPLHF
j_gene: TRBJ1-6; v_gene: TRBV27; d_gene: TRBD1; abundance: few; CDR3nt: TGTGCCAGCAGTCCGGCCGGGACAGATAATTCACCCCTCCACTTT; CDR3aa: CASSPAGTDNSPLHF
j_gene: TRBJ2-5; v_gene: TRBV7-2; d_gene: TRBD2; abundance: .; CDR3nt: TGTGCCAGCAGCTTAGCGGGGACTAGCGGGGCCGAGACCCAGTACTTC; CDR3aa: CASSLAGTSGAETQYF
j_gene: TRBJ2-2; v_gene: TRBV29-1; d_gene: .; abundance: .; CDR3nt: TGCAGCGTTGCAAACGGGGCGAGCGGGGAGCTGTTTTTT; CDR3aa: CSVANGASGELFF
j_gene: TRBJ2-2; v_gene: TRBV6-2/TRBV6-3; d_gene: .; abundance: .; CDR3nt: TGTGCCAGCAGATCTCACAGTGGGAGTTCCGGGGAGCTGTTTTTT; CDR3aa: CASRSHSGSSGELFF
j_gene: TRBJ1-5; v_gene: TRBV6-2/TRBV6-3; d_gene: TRBD1; abundance: .; CDR3nt: TGTGCCAGCAGCCAACAGGGGGTAAATAGCAATCAGCCCCAGCATTTT; CDR3aa: CASSQQGVNSNQPQHF
j_gene: TRBJ2-6; v_gene: TRBV15; d_gene: .; abundance: .; CDR3nt: TGTGCCACCAGGACTGGCAGCTCTGGGGCCAACGTCCTGACTTTC; CDR3aa: CATRTGSSGANVLTF
j_gene: TRBJ1-1; v_gene: TRBV11-2; d_gene: .; abundance: .; CDR3nt: TGTGCCAGCAGCAAACAGGGCGGGTTGAACACTGAAGCTTTCTTT; CDR3aa: CASSKQGGLNTEAFF
j_gene: TRBJ2-3; v_gene: TRBV27; d_gene: .; abundance: .; CDR3nt: TGTGCCAGCAGTTTAAATTGGAGCACAGATACGCAGTATTTT; CDR3aa: CASSLNWSTDTQYF
j_gene: TRBJ2-3; v_gene: TRBV3-1; d_gene: TRBD1; abundance: .; CDR3nt: TGTGCCAGCAGCCAAGGAGGACAGGGTTATCTCACAGATACGCAGTATTTT; CDR3aa: CASSQGGQGYLTDTQYF
j_gene: TRBJ1-2; v_gene: TRBV18; d_gene: .; abundance: once; CDR3nt: TGTGCCAGCTCACCACAACAGGGTGGCTACACCTTC; CDR3aa: CASSPQQGGYTF
j_gene: TRBJ1-2; v_gene: TRBV29-1; d_gene: .; abundance: few; CDR3nt: TGCAGCGTTGTAAGAACAGGGTCGAACTATGGCTACACCTTC; CDR3aa: CSVVRTGSNYGYTF
j_gene: TRBJ1-5; v_gene: TRBV7-2; d_gene: .; abundance: once; CDR3nt: TGTGCCAGCAGCCTAAGCCCACAGGGAAATCAGCCCCAGCATTTT; CDR3aa: CASSLSPQGNQPQHF
j_gene: TRBJ2-1; v_gene: TRBV11-2; d_gene: TRBD2; abundance: .; CDR3nt: TGTGCCAGCAGCCCCCGACTAGCGGGAGGGATGTACAATGAGCAGTTCTTC; CDR3aa: CASSPRLAGGMYNEQFF
j_gene: TRBJ2-3; v_gene: TRBV2; d_gene: TRBD2; abundance: .; CDR3nt: TGTGCCAGCAGCCAGAGGCTAGCGGAAATAACGCAGTATTTT; CDR3aa: CASSQRLAEITQYF
j_gene: TRBJ1-2; v_gene: TRBV14; d_gene: TRBD1; abundance: few; CDR3nt: TGTGCCAGCAGCCAAGGCGGGACAGGAAGGGTCTATGGCTACACCTTC; CDR3aa: CASSQGGTGRVYGYTF
j_gene: TRBJ1-1; v_gene: TRBV5-6; d_gene: .; abundance: few; CDR3nt: TGTGCCAGCAGCTTAGACGGGGGTACGAGGGCTGAAGCTTTCTTT; CDR3aa: CASSLDGGTRAEAFF
j_gene: TRBJ1-2; v_gene: TRBV27; d_gene: .; abundance: .; CDR3nt: TGTGCCAGCAGACCCGACAGGTTGGGTGGGTATGGCTACACCTTC; CDR3aa: CASRPDRLGGYGYTF
j_gene: TRBJ2-1; v_gene: TRBV20-1; d_gene: .; abundance: many; CDR3nt: TGCAGTGCTAGAGATGCCCTACGGACCTACAATGAGCAGTTCTTC; CDR3aa: CSARDALRTYNEQFF
j_gene: TRBJ2-1; v_gene: TRBV29-1; d_gene: TRBD2; abundance: .; CDR3nt: TGCAGCGTCACCGGGACTAGCCGCTACAATGAGCAGTTCTTC; CDR3aa: CSVTGTSRYNEQFF
j_gene: TRBJ2-1; v_gene: TRBV20-1; d_gene: TRBD2; abundance: .; CDR3nt: TGCAGTGCGGGGGGGGTAGCGGGAGGGAGCTCCTACAATGAGCAGTTCTTC; CDR3aa: CSAGGVAGGSSYNEQFF
j_gene: TRBJ2-7; v_gene: TRBV7-9; d_gene: .; abundance: few; CDR3nt: TGTGCCAGCAGCTCAGATATAGGCTCCTACGAGCAGTACTTC; CDR3aa: CASSSDIGSYEQYF
j_gene: TRBJ1-5; v_gene: TRBV29-1; d_gene: .; abundance: .; CDR3nt: TGCAGCGCAGTACAGGGATTCGATCAGCCCCAGCATTTT; CDR3aa: CSAVQGFDQPQHF